These 28 T cell receptor beta chains were all obtained from the same sample, sequenced in a study of blood T cell repertoires in COVID-19. This table comes from immunoSEQ multiplex PCR, and its TCRdb copy is limited to in-frame clones, with some not included. This sample has about 220,000 clones, with about 90% found just once. Sequencing input: PBMCs or T cells enriched from blood (not recorded which). These receptors all stem from a man in his thirties or forties who had been exposed to COVID-19.

The rearrangement joins TRBV13 to TRBJ2-3; D gene unclear. The V end was cut by 5 bases, the J end by 4 bases, with 7 bases between. The CDR3 has 12 residues. Per the germline V gene, CDR1 is PRHDT and CDR2 is FYEKMQ (reference sequence). CDR3 in DNA: TGTGCCAGCAGCGCCAGTGCAGATACGCAGTATTTT. Protein sequence: CASSASADTQYF.

This chain links TRBV5-6 with TRBJ2-4, with D possibly matching TRBD2 (7 bases). Germline CDR1 SGHDT, CDR2 YYEEEE. CDR3 length: 16 amino acids. The ends were cut back, 4 bases at V and 6 bases at J, with 20 bases in the middle. Written as DNA, the CDR3 is TGTGCCAGCAGCGTTTTCGGGGGGCCAGACGTAAACATTCAGTACTTC. The encoded protein is CASSVFGGPDVNIQYF.

This clone appeared a few times. The V gene is TRBV4-2, the J gene TRBJ2-7; no reliable D call. CDR1 LGHNA and CDR2 YNFKEQ come from the germline V gene. V was trimmed by 0 bases and J by 2 bases, leaving 8 bases between them. CDR3 length: 14 residues. CDR3 protein: CASSQDLRAYEQYF. CDR3 coding DNA: TGTGCCAGCAGCCAAGATCTCCGTGCCTACGAGCAGTACTTC.

This sequence joins TRBV4-3 and TRBJ1-4; D ambiguous. Trimming cost V 0 bases and J 3 bases, with 11 bases left between them. This CDR3 spans 16 amino acids. CDR1 is LGHNA and CDR2 is YSLEER in the germline V gene. CDR3 DNA: TGCGCCAGCAGCCAAGATCTCGGAGAGTCTAATGAAAAACTGTTTTTT. This sequence encodes CASSQDLGESNEKLFF.

J is TRBJ2-7 and V is TRBV30; TRBD2 matches 8 bases. From germline, CDR1 is GTSNPN and CDR2 SVGIG (reference sequence). Trimming at V came to 0 bases and at J to 2 bases, leaving 6 bases not matched to a gene. The CDR3 has 15 residues. CDR3 bases: TGTGCCTGGAGTGTAGGGTTAGCGGGGCCCTACGAGCAGTACTTC. Translated, it gives CAWSVGLAGPYEQYF.

V and J are TRBV7-5 and TRBJ1-2; the D call TRBD1 from the table was never checked on the DNA. TRBV7-5 is an annotated pseudogene. The CDR3 spans 17 residues. CDR3 sequence (DNA): TGTGTCAGAAGCTTAGCCTCTACCTTTGACAGGGACTATGGCTACACCTTC. It codes for CVRSLASTFDRDYGYTF.

V and J are TRBV9 and TRBJ1-2; D gene uncertain. Trimming left V 0 bases short and J 3 bases short, with 15 bases between. This CDR3 is built from 16 residues. The germline V gene has CDR1 SGDLS and CDR2 YYNGEE. CDR3 protein: CASSVGGGLDDYGYTF. The CDR3 DNA is TGTGCCAGCAGCGTAGGCGGAGGACTCGACGACTATGGCTACACCTTC. The full variable domain, rest sourced from reference TRBV9 and TRBJ1-2, is DSGVTQTPKHLITATGQRVTLRCSPRSGDLSVYWYQQSLDQGLQFLIQYYNGEERAKGNILERFSAQQFPDLHSELNLSSLELGDSALYFCASSVGGGLDDYGYTFGSGTRLTVV.

This sequence joins TRBV27 and TRBJ1-4; TRBD1 agrees at 9 bases. From germline, CDR1 is MNHEY and CDR2 SMNVEV (reference sequence). This CDR3 has 17 residues. J lost 8 bases, V lost 6 bases, and 16 bases had no gene match. The CDR3 reads CASSKTGGYTFGEKLFF. DNA for the CDR3: TGTGCCAGCAGCAAGACAGGGGGGTATACGTTCGGCGAAAAACTGTTTTTT.

This chain uses TRBV5-4 with TRBJ2-1, with 12 bases matching TRBD2. J gave up 10 bases and V 2 bases, and 13 bases lay outside the gene matches. Germline V gives CDR1 SGHNT, CDR2 YYREEE (reference sequence). The CDR3 runs to 17 residues. CDR3 region: CASSFPQLAGGSREQFF. The CDR3 coding sequence is TGTGCCAGCAGCTTTCCCCAACTAGCGGGGGGTTCTCGGGAGCAGTTCTTC.

This sequence joins TRBV2 and TRBJ1-1; D ambiguous. Per the germline V gene, CDR1 is SNHLY and CDR2 is FYNNEI. This CDR3 comprises 11 residues. V was shortened by 8 bases and J by 7 bases, with 11 bases between the two germline ends. CDR3 in amino acids: CASSRGLEAFF. CDR3 DNA sequence: TGTGCCAGCTCTAGAGGGCTTGAAGCTTTCTTT.

V usage is TRBV7-9 and J usage is TRBJ1-1; D is ambiguous. Germline V lookup: CDR1 SEHNR, CDR2 FQNEAQ (reference sequence). CDR3 length: 12 residues. The V gene lost 5 bases and the J gene lost 1 base, with 5 bases spanning the gap. The CDR3 region is CASSQQNTEAFF. The CDR3 DNA is TGTGCCAGCAGCCAACAGAACACTGAAGCTTTCTTT.

J is TRBJ2-7 and V is TRBV5-6; D call uncertain. The CDR3 totals 12 residues. V was trimmed by 3 bases and J by 2 bases, leaving 6 bases between them. Looked up from germline, CDR1 is SGHDT and CDR2 is YYEEEE. The CDR3 sequence is CASSSVPYEQYF. The CDR3 DNA follows: TGTGCCAGCAGCTCCGTTCCCTACGAGCAGTACTTC.

This rearrangement joins TRBV5-1 to TRBJ2-5, with TRBD1 identical over 8 bases. V dropped 0 bases and J dropped 5; count of bases not matched to a gene: 9. CDR3 size: 16 residues. Germline-derived CDR1 and CDR2 are SGHRS and YFSETQ. CDR3 bases: TGCGCCAGCAGCTTGGAAGGACAGGGCTTTATGGAGACCCAGTACTTC. Translation gives CASSLEGQGFMETQYF. Based on the CDR3 plus reference TRBV5-1 and TRBJ2-5, the full variable domain is KAGVTQTPRYLIKTRGQQVTLSCSPISGHRSVSWYQQTPGQGLQFLFEYFSETQRNKGNFPGRFSGRQFSNSRSEMNVSTLELGDSALYLCASSLEGQGFMETQYFGPGTRLLVL.

This clone was found once. This chain connects TRBV6-4 to TRBJ2-2; 7 bases line up with TRBD1. The CDR3 contains 13 residues. V trimming: 6 bases; J trimming: 3 bases; junction bases outside the gene matches: 1. Per germline, CDR1 MRHNA and CDR2 SNTAGT. The CDR3 nucleotides read TGTGCCAGCAGCAGGGGGTACACCGGGGAGCTGTTTTTT. It is translated as CASSRGYTGELFF.

This clone occurred a few times. The chain has TRBV30 and TRBJ1-2; the match to TRBD1 covers 8 bases. Germline V gene data show CDR1 as GTSNPN and CDR2 as SVGIG (reference sequence). The length of the CDR3 is 13 residues. V gave up 4 bases and J gave up 4 bases; unmatched junction bases: 5. The CDR3 DNA reads as TGTGCCTGGAATTTAGGACAGGGCTATGGCTACACCTTC. This gives the protein CAWNLGQGYGYTF.

V and J are TRBV10-3 and TRBJ1-2; a possible D gene is TRBD1 (5 bases). CDR1 and CDR2 from the germline V gene are ENHRY and SYGVKD. V was shortened by 6 bases and J by 8 bases, with 22 bases between the two germline ends. The length of the CDR3 is 15 residues. The CDR3 region is CAIRVGLQRGLGYTF. The CDR3 DNA sequence: TGTGCCATCAGGGTGGGACTACAAAGGGGACTAGGCTACACCTTC.

V usage is TRBV2 and J usage is TRBJ2-2; possible D gene TRBD1, 5 bases. Trimming stripped 7 bases from V and 2 bases from J, with 14 bases between. The CDR3 length is 15 residues. CDR1 and CDR2 (germline): SNHLY, FYNNEI. The CDR3 nucleotides read TGTGCCAGCACTATACAGACAGCCAACACCGGGGAGCTGTTTTTT. It yields the protein CASTIQTANTGELFF. Looking up the rest from reference TRBV2 and TRBJ2-2 gives the full variable domain: EPEVTQTPSHQVTQMGQEVILRCVPISNHLYFYWYRQILGQKVEFLVSFYNNEISEKSEIFDDQFSVERPDGSNFTLKIRSTKLEDSAMYFCASTIQTANTGELFFGEGSRLTVL.

Points on this clone: The junction differs from germline at one of its ends, possibly a read error. The rearrangement joins TRBV4-2 to TRBJ2-1; 8 positions match TRBD2. The CDR3 has 15 residues. Germline V gene lookup returns CDR1 LGHNA and CDR2 YNFKEQ. CDR3 coding DNA: TGTGCCAGCAGTCCCGGGACTAGTTCCTCCAATGAGCAGTTCTTC. This codes for CASSPGTSSSNEQFF.

The sample holds many counts of this clone. This rearrangement joins TRBV7-8 to TRBJ1-2; D not resolved. Germline-derived CDR1 and CDR2 are SGHVS and FQNEAQ. The CDR3 covers 13 residues. V gave up 5 bases and J gave up 5 bases, with 12 bases separating them. The CDR3 here is CASSPTGLYGYTF. CDR3 in DNA: TGTGCCAGCAGCCCCACGGGGTTGTATGGCTACACCTTC.

J is TRBJ1-4 and V is TRBV5-5, with a weak D call TRBD1 (5 bases). This CDR3 has 14 residues. The germline V gene has CDR1 SGHKS and CDR2 YYEKEE (reference sequence). Trimming removed 3 bases from V and 7 bases from J, with 13 bases in between. The CDR3 loop reads CASSSQASFEKLFF. CDR3 nucleotides: TGTGCCAGCAGCTCACAGGCGTCGTTTGAAAAACTGTTTTTT.

The chain carries TRBV12-3 or TRBV12-4 and TRBJ1-1, with 7 bases identical to TRBD1. CDR3 length: 13 residues. Trimming took 2 bases from V and 6 from J; bases not matched to a gene: 3. The CDR3 region is CASSLRGLAEAFF. CDR3 nucleotide sequence: TGTGCCAGCAGTTTAAGGGGGCTGGCTGAAGCTTTCTTT.

The gene calls are TRBV5-1 and TRBJ2-3; 7 bases are shared with TRBD2. CDR3 length: 15 residues. Unmatched junction bases numbered 12, after V lost 7 bases and J lost 4 bases. CDR1 and CDR2 from the germline V gene are SGHRS and YFSETQ. As DNA, the CDR3 is TGCGCCAGCGTCGAGCGGCTAGCGGAATCAGATACGCAGTATTTT. Translation: CASVERLAESDTQYF.

The V call is TRBV25-1, the J call TRBJ1-6, with a possible D match to TRBD1 (5 bases). CDR3 length equals 14 residues. V was pared by 2 bases and J by 5 bases, with 7 bases between. CDR1 is MGHDK and CDR2 is SYGVNS in the germline V gene. The CDR3: CASSETRDNSPLHF. CDR3 bases: TGTGCCAGCAGTGAAACCAGGGATAATTCACCCCTCCACTTT.

The chain joins TRBV6-5 to TRBJ1-1; no firm D call. Germline-derived CDR1 and CDR2 are MNHEY and SVGAGI. The V end lost 7 bases, the J end lost 1 base, and 13 bases lay between the germline ends. The CDR3 contains 14 residues. The CDR3 loop is CASTYGPGNTEAFF. The CDR3 DNA is TGTGCCAGCACGTACGGCCCAGGGAACACTGAAGCTTTCTTT.

V gene TRBV4-1 combines with J gene TRBJ1-6; TRBD1 agrees at 8 bases. CDR1 is MGHRA and CDR2 is YSYEKL in the germline V gene. This CDR3 spans 17 amino acids. V lost 4 bases, J lost 9 bases, and 14 bases stayed unmatched. DNA of the CDR3: TGCGCCAGCAGCCCCTACCCCCCGGGACAGGCGGCTTCACCCCTCCACTTT. It specifies CASSPYPPGQAASPLHF.

This chain uses TRBV7-2 with TRBJ2-5; possible D gene TRBD2, 6 bases. The CDR3 totals 15 residues. Trimming pared 7 bases from V and 5 bases from J, leaving 20 bases between. Germline CDR1 reads SGHTA; CDR2 reads FQGNSA. The CDR3 DNA reads TGTGCCAGCACCCAACCTAGTTCCCGGGGGGAGACCCAGTACTTC. As protein: CASTQPSSRGETQYF.

This chain connects TRBV5-4 to TRBJ2-5; 8 nucleotides line up with TRBD1. This CDR3 comprises 15 residues. The germline V gene has CDR1 SGHNT and CDR2 YYREEE (reference sequence). The J segment lost 1 base and the V segment lost 2 bases, leaving 4 bases of the junction unmatched. CDR3 loop: CASSLRQGTQETQYF. CDR3 DNA: TGTGCCAGCAGCTTAAGACAGGGGACCCAAGAGACCCAGTACTTC.

This clone turned up a few times. This sequence joins TRBV19 and TRBJ2-3, with D tentatively TRBD2 (6 bases). V dropped 10 bases and J dropped 6 bases, with 20 bases sitting between them. The CDR3 is made up of 14 amino acids. The germline V gene has CDR1 LNHDA and CDR2 SQIVND (reference sequence). CDR3 nucleotide sequence: TGTGCCACCGGGGGATGGGGGTTTAGTGATACGCAGTATTTT. Its translation: CATGGWGFSDTQYF.